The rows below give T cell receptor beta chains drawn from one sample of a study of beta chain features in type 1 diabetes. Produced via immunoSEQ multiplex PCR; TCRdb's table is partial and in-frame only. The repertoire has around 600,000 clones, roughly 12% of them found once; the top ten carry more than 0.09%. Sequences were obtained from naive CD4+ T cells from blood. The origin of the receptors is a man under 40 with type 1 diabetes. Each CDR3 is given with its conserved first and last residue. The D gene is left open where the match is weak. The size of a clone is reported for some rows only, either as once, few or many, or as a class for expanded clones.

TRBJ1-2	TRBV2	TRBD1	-	CASTTGGYGYTF	TGTGCCAGCACGACAGGGGGGTATGGCTACACCTTC
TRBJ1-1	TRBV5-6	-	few	CASSLLAEAFF	TGTGCCAGCAGCTTATTGGCTGAAGCTTTCTTT
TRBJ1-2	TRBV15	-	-	CATSRDRNGYTF	TGTGCCACCAGCAGAGATCGCAATGGCTACACCTTC
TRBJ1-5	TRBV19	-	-	CASSFVGQPQHF	TGTGCCAGTAGTTTCGTAGGGCAGCCCCAGCATTTT
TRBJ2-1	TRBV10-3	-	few	CAISSTGGSSYNEQFF	TGTGCCATCAGTTCAACTGGGGGGAGCTCCTACAATGAGCAGTTCTTC
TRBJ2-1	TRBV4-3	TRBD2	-	CASAGDLGGEGEQFF	TGCGCCAGCGCAGGAGACCTAGGCGGGGAGGGTGAGCAGTTCTTC
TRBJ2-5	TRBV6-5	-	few	CASSSLTVQETQYF	TGTGCCAGCAGTTCCCTGACAGTCCAAGAGACCCAGTACTTC
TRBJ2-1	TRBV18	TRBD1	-	CASSPGQGANEQFF	TGTGCCAGCTCACCGGGGCAGGGGGCTAATGAGCAGTTCTTC
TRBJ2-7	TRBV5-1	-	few	CASRDLVGTDSYF	TGCGCCAGCAGGGACCTGGTCGGGACGGACAGTTACTTC
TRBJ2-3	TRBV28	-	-	CASSWGGTDTQYF	TGTGCCAGCAGTTGGGGGGGCACAGATACGCAGTATTTT
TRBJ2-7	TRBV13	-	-	CASSLNGGRTGTYEQYF	TGTGCCAGCAGCCTGAACGGGGGACGGACAGGCACCTACGAGCAGTACTTC
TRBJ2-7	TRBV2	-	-	CASRRQASSYEQYF	TGTGCCAGCAGGCGACAGGCGAGCTCCTACGAGCAGTACTTC
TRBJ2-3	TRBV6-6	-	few	CASRGSTDTQYF	TGTGCCAGCAGGGGCAGCACAGATACGCAGTATTTT
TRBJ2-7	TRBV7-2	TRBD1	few	CASSWGQAERSEQYF	TGTGCCAGCAGCTGGGGACAGGCCGAAAGGTCCGAGCAGTACTTC
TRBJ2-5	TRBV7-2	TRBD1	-	CASSLEGGQGARETQYF	TGTGCCAGCAGCTTAGAAGGGGGACAGGGGGCGCGGGAGACCCAGTACTTC
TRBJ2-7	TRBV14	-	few	CASSQYTYPGRSYEQYF	TGTGCCAGCAGCCAATATACGTACCCAGGGCGATCCTACGAGCAGTACTTC
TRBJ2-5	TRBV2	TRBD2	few	CASSDPSGAETQYF	TGTGCCAGCAGTGACCCCAGCGGGGCGGAGACCCAGTACTTC
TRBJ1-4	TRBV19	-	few	CASTRDGNEKLFF	TGTGCCAGTACTCGGGACGGCAATGAAAAACTGTTTTTT
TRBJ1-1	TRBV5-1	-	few	CASSLEGGSRTEAFF	TGCGCCAGCAGCTTGGAAGGTGGCAGCCGCACTGAAGCTTTCTTT
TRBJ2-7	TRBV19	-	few	CATRHGGQPNYEQYF	TGTGCCACCCGCCATGGGGGACAACCTAACTACGAGCAGTACTTC
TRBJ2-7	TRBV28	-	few	CASSLAGPYEQYF	TGTGCCAGCAGTTTAGCGGGGCCCTACGAGCAGTACTTC
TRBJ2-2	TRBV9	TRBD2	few	CASSVAARGGLGPGELFF	TGTGCCAGCAGCGTAGCCGCCCGGGGGGGACTTGGACCCGGGGAGCTGTTTTTT
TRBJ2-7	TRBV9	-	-	CASSPSGGISTSEQYF	TGTGCCAGCAGCCCCAGTGGGGGTATATCAACGAGCGAGCAGTACTTC
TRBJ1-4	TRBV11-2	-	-	CASRPRDRRNEKLFF	TGTGCCAGCAGACCCCGAGACAGGAGGAATGAAAAACTGTTTTTT
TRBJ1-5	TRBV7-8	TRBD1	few	CASSPRRDRGQPQHF	TGTGCCAGCAGCCCACGCCGGGACAGGGGCCAGCCCCAGCATTTT
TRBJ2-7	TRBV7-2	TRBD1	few	CASSRSGTGGTSYEQYF	TGTGCCAGCAGCCGTTCCGGGACAGGGGGGACTTCCTACGAGCAGTACTTC